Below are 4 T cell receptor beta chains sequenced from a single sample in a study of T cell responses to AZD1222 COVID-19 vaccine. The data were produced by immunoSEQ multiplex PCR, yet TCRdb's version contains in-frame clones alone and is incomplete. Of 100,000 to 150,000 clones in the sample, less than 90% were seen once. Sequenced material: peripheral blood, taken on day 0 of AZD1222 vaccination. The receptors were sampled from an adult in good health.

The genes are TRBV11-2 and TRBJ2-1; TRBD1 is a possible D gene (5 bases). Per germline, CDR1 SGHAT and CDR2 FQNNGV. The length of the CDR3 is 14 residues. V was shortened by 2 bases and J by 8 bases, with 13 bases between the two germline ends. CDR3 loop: CASSLSVRVDEQFF. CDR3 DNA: TGTGCCAGCAGCTTAAGCGTCAGGGTCGATGAGCAGTTCTTC.

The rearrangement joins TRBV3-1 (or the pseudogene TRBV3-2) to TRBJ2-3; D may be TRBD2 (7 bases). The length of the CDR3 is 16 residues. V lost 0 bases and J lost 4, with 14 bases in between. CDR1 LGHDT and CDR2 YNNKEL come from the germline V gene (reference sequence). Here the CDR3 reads CASSQDGGAKSDTQYF. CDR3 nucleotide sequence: TGTGCCAGCAGCCAAGATGGGGGGGCTAAGTCAGATACGCAGTATTTT.

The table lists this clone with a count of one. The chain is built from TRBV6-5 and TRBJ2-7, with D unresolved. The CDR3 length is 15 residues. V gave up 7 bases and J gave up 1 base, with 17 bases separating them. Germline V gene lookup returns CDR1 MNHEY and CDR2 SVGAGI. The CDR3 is CASIGQFSASYEQYF. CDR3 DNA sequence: TGTGCCAGCATTGGGCAGTTTTCTGCGTCCTACGAGCAGTACTTC.

CDR3 DNA: TGTGCCAGCAGCTTACTCCCGGGGCCGACCGGGGAGCTGTTTTTT. It codes for CASSLLPGPTGELFF. The V call is TRBV7-9, the J call TRBJ2-2; D tentatively reads TRBD1 or TRBD2 (5 bases each). Looked up from germline, CDR1 is SEHNR and CDR2 is FQNEAQ (reference sequence). This CDR3 comprises 15 residues. Trimming cost V 2 bases and J 5 bases, with 12 bases left between them.